The T cell receptor (beta chain) under discussion was sequenced for a study of blood T cell repertoires in COVID-19. Background on the study: The United States, Italy and Spain were the sources of the acute and convalescent COVID-19 samples.

The authors' processing: Amplification with reference gene primers provided the estimates of nucleated cell counts. Clones were sequenced by immunoSEQ multiplex PCR, and TCRdb holds only the in-frame ones, with some missing. The V and J calls and the clone size are those of that table, but D and trimming were determined from the DNA. Of 250,000 to 350,000 clones in the sample, 89% were seen once. Germline V lookup: CDR1 LNHDA, CDR2 SQIVND (reference sequence). V shed 3 bases and J shed 13 bases, with 13 bases lying between them. The CDR3 loop spans 12 amino acids. The J gene is TRBJ2-1, the V gene TRBV19, with a weak D call TRBD1 (5 bases). The TCR comes from a woman in her 40s who had recovered from COVID-19. Sequenced: peripheral blood. In DNA form, the CDR3 reads TGTGCCAGTAGTATTGGGGCTTTCCCTCAGTTCTTC. Translated, it gives CASSIGAFPQFF. Drawing the rest from reference TRBV19 and TRBJ2-1, the complete variable domain is DGGITQSPKYLFRKEGQNVTLSCEQNLNHDAMYWYRQDPGQGLRLIYYSQIVNDFQKGDIAEGYSVSREKKESFPLTVTSAQKNPTAFYLCASSIGAFPQFFGPGTRLTVL.